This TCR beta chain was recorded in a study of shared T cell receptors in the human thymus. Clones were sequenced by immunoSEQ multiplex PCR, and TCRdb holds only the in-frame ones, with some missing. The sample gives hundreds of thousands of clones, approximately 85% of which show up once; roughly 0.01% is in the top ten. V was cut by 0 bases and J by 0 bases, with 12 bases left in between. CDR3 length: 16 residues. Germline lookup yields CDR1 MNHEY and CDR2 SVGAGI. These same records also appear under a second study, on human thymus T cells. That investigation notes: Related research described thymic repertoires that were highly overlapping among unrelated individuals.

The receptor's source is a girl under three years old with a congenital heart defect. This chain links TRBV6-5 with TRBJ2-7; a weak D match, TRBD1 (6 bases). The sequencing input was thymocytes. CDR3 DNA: TGTGCCAGCAGTTACTCGGGCAGGGGTAGCTCCTACGAGCAGTACTTC. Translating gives CASSYSGRGSSYEQYF.